This entry features one TCR beta chain sequence. Its antigen is unidentified. This CDR3 is built from 11 residues. Trimming removed 4 bases from V and 13 bases from J, with 12 bases in between. Germline V gene data show CDR1 as SGHRS and CDR2 as YFSETQ. The source of the sample is a study of cytomegalovirus exposure and HLA in healthy donors. Regarding the study as a whole: In an earlier analysis, about 87% or about 30%: the productive usage of most TCR beta V segments. Cytomegalovirus-associated TCR beta chains were listed, numbering some 170.

PCR employed 60 Vbeta and 13 Jbeta primers. Under the authors' procedure: Approximately 12 million of about 88 million unique TCR beta chains were shared, per a later count. Sequencing used immunoSEQ multiplex PCR; TCRdb keeps in-frame clones, though not all of them. Clonal size and the V and J genes are those of that table, whereas D and trimming came from the DNA. Here the sample table reports some 60,000 clones. Sequenced sample: PBMCs. The rearrangement joins TRBV5-1 to TRBJ2-1, with D perhaps matching TRBD1 (6 bases). The TCR originated in a male donor in good health and CMV-seronegative. The CDR3 nucleotides are TGCGCCAGCAGCATCCGGGACATTCAGTTCTTC. This gives the protein CASSIRDIQFF.